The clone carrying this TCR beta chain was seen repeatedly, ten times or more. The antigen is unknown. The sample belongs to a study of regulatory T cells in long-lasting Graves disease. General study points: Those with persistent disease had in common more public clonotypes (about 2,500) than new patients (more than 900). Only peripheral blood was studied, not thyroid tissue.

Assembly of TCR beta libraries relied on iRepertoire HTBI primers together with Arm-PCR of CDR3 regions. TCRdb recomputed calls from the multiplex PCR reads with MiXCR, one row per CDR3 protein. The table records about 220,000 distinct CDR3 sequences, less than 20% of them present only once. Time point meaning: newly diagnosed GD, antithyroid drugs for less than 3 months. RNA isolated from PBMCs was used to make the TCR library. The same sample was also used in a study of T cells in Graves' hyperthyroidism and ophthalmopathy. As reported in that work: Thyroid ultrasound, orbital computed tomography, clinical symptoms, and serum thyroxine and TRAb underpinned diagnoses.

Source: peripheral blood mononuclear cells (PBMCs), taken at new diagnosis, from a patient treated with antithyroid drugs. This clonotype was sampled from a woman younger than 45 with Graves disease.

CDR3 nucleotides: TGTGCCAGCAGTTTCCTAGGGGGACAGGGGGTCTATGGCTACACCTTC. It yields the protein CASSFLGGQGVYGYTF. This chain links TRBV27 with TRBJ1-2; 11 bases agree with TRBD1. Germline trimming cut 3 bases from V and 4 bases from J; bases unmatched to any gene: 7. The CDR3 has 16 residues. Germline values: CDR1 MNHEY, CDR2 SMNVEV (reference sequence).